The source of this T cell receptor (beta chain) is a study of response to subunit inactivated influenza vaccine. Study-wide findings and caveats: Authors suggested each seasonal influenza vaccination recruits few new T cells.

About this clonotype: Its matching antigen is unknown.

After removal of 4 bases from V and 5 bases from J, the junction contained 7 bases not matched to a gene. This CDR3 is 15 amino acids long. Per the germline V gene, CDR1 is SGHRS and CDR2 is YFSETQ. TCRdb re-called the RT-PCR reads through MiXCR, storing one row per CDR3 protein. Of 400,000 to 650,000 distinct CDR3 sequences detected, less than 7.5% appear once; the ten largest clones hold roughly 14%. The TCR sequence derives from a man aged 50-75 years who received an inactivated influenza vaccine. The sequencing here drew on PBMCs from blood, taken less than 30 months after vaccination. The chain has TRBV5-1 and TRBJ2-5, with 11 bases aligning to TRBD2. DNA for the CDR3: TGCGCCAGCAGCAGAAAGGGACTAGCGGACGAGACCCAGTACTTC. Translated: CASSRKGLADETQYF.